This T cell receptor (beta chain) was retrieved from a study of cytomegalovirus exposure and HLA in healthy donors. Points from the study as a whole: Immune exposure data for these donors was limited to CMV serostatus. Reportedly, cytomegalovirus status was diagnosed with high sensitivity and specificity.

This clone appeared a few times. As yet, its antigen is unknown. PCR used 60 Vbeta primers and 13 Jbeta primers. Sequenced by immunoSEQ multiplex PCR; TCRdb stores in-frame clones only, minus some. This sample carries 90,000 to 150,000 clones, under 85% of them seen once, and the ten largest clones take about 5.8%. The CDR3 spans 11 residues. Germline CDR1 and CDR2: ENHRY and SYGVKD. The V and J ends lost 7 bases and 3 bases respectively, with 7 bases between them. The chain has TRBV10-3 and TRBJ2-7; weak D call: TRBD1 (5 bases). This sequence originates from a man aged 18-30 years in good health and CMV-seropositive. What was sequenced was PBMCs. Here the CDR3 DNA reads TGTGCCATCAAAGGGGTCTACGAGCAGTACTTC. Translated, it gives CAIKGVYEQYF.